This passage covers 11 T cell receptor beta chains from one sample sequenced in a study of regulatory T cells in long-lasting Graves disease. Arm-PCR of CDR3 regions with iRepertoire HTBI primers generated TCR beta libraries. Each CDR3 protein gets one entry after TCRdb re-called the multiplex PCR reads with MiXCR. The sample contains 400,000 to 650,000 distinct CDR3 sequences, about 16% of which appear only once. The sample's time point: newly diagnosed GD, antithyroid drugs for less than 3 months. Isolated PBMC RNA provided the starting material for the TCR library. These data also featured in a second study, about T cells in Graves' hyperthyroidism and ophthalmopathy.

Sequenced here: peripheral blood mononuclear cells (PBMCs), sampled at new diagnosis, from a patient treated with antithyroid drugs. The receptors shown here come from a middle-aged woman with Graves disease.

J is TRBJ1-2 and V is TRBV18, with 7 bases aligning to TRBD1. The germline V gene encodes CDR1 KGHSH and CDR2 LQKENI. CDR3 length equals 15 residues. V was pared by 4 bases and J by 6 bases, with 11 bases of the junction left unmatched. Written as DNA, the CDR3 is TGTGCCAGCTCACTCGAGAGGGGGCGCGTCGATGGCTACACCTTC. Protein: CASSLERGRVDGYTF.

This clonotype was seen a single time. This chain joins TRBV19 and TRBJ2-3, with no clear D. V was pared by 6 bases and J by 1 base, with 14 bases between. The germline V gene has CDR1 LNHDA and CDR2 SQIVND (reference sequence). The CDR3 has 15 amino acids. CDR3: CASSYHSVGTDTQYF. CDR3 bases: TGTGCCAGTAGCTACCACAGTGTTGGCACAGATACGCAGTATTTT.

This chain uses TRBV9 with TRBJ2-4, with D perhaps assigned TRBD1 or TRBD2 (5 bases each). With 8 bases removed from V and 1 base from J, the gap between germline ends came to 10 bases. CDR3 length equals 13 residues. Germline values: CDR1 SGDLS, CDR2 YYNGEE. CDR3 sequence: CARGDVAKNIQYF. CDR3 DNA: TGTGCCAGGGGGGACGTGGCCAAAAACATTCAGTACTTC.

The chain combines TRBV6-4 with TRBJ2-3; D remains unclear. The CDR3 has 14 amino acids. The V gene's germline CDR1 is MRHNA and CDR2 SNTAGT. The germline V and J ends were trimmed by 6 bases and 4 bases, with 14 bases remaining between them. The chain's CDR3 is CASSKGRNSDTQYF. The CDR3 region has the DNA TGTGCCAGCAGCAAGGGCAGAAACTCAGATACGCAGTATTTT.

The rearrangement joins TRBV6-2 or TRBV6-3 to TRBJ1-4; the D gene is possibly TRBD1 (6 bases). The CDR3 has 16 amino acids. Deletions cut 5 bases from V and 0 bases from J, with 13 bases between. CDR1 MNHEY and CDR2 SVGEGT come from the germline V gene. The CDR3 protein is CASSMIQGATNEKLFF. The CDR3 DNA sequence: TGTGCCAGCAGTATGATACAGGGTGCAACTAATGAAAAACTGTTTTTT.

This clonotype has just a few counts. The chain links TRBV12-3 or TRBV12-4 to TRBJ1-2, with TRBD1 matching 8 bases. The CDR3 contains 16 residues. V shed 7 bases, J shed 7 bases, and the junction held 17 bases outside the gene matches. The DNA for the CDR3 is TGTGCCAGCACTATTGGATCGGCAGGGGGCAATGGTGGCTACACCTTC. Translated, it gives CASTIGSAGGNGGYTF.

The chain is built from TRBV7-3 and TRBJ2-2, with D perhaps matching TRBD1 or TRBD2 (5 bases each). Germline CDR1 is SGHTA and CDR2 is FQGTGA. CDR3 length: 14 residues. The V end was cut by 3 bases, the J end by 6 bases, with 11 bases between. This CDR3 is CASSFTGPPGELFF. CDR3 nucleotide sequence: TGTGCCAGCAGCTTCACGGGACCCCCCGGGGAGCTGTTTTTT.

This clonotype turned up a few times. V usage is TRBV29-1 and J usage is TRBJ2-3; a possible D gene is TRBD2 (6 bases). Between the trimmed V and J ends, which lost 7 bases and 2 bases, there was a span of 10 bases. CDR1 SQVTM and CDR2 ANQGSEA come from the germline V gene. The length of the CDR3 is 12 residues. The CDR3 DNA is TGCAGCGAAAGGAGGGCCACAGATACGCAGTATTTT. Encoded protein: CSERRATDTQYF.

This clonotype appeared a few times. This CDR3 reads CAWSAHPYEQYF. The CDR3 region has the DNA TGTGCCTGGAGTGCCCATCCCTACGAGCAGTACTTC. The chain joins TRBV30 to TRBJ2-7; D uncertain. V was trimmed by 1 base and J by 2 bases, leaving 6 bases between them. Germline-derived CDR1 and CDR2 are GTSNPN and SVGIG (reference sequence). The CDR3 is 12 residues long.

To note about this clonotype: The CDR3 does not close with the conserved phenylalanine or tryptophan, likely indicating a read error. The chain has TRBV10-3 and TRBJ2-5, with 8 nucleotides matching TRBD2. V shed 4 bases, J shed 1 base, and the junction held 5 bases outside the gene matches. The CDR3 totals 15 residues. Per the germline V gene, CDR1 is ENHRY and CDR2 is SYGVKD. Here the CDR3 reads CAISGSSGPQETQYL. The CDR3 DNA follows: TGTGCCATCAGTGGGTCTAGCGGGCCCCAAGAGACCCAGTACCTC.

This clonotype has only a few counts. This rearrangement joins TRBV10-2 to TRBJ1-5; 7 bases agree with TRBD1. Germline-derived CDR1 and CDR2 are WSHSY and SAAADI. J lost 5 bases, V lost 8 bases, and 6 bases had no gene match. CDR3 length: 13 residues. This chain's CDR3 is CASWGRGYQPQHF. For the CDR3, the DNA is TGCGCCAGCTGGGGCAGGGGGTATCAGCCCCAGCATTTT.